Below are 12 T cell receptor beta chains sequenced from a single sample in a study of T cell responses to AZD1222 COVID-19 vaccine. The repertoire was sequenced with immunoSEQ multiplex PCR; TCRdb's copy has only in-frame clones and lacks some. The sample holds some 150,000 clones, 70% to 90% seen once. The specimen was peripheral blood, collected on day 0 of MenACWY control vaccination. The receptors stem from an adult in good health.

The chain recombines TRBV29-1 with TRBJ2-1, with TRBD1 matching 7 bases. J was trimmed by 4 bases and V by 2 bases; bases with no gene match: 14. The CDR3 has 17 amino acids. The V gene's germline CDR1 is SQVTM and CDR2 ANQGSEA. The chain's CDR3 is CSVEQYIRDSVYNEQFF. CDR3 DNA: TGCAGCGTTGAACAGTATATCCGGGACAGTGTATACAATGAGCAGTTCTTC.

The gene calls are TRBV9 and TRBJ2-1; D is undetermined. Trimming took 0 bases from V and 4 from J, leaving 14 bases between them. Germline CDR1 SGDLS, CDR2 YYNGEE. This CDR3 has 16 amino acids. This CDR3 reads CASSVGPGYGYNEQFF. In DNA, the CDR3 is TGTGCCAGCAGCGTAGGTCCCGGGTATGGATACAATGAGCAGTTCTTC.

Here the CDR3 reads CASSGGGQGGNTIYF. CDR3 bases: TGTGCCAGCAGTGGGGGAGGACAGGGAGGAAACACCATATATTTT. V is TRBV28 and J is TRBJ1-3; the match to TRBD1 covers 8 bases. The CDR3 consists of 15 residues. CDR1 is MDHEN and CDR2 is SYDVKM in the germline V gene. Trimming took 5 bases from V and 4 from J; bases not matched to a gene: 7. The full variable domain, rest sourced from reference TRBV28 and TRBJ1-3, is DVKVTQSSRYLVKRTGEKVFLECVQDMDHENMFWYRQDPGLGLRLIYFSYDVKMKEKGDIPEGYSVSREKKERFSLILESASTNQTSMYLCASSGGGQGGNTIYFGEGSWLTVV.

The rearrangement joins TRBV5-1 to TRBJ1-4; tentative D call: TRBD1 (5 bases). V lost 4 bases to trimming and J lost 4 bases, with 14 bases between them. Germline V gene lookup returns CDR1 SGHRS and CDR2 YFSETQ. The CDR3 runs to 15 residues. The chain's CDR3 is CASSPQGELNEKLFF. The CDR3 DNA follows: TGCGCCAGCAGCCCGCAGGGCGAGCTTAATGAAAAACTGTTTTTT.

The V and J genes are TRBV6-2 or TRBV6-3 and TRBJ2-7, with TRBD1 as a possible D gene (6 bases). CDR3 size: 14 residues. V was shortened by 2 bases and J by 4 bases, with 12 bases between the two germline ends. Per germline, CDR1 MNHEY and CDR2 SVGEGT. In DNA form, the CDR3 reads TGTGCCAGCAGTTACAGGGGGTATTGGTACGAGCAGTACTTC. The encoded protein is CASSYRGYWYEQYF.

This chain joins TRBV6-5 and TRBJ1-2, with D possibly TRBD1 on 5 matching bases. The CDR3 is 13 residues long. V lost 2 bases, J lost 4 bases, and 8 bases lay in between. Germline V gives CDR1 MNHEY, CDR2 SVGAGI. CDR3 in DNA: TGTGCCAGCAGTTACGCTGGGGCCTATGGCTACACCTTC. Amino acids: CASSYAGAYGYTF.

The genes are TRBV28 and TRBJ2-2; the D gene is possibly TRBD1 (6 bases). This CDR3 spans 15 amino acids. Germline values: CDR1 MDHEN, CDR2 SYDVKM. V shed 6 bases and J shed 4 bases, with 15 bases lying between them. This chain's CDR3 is CASSYQGSGTGELFF. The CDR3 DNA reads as TGTGCCAGCAGCTATCAGGGGTCGGGCACCGGGGAGCTGTTTTTT.

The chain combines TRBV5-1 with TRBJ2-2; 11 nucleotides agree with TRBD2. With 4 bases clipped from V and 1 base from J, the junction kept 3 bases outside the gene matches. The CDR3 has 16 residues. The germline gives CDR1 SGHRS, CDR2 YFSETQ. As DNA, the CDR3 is TGCGCCAGCAGCCCAGGACTAGCGGGGAACACCGGGGAGCTGTTTTTT. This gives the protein CASSPGLAGNTGELFF.

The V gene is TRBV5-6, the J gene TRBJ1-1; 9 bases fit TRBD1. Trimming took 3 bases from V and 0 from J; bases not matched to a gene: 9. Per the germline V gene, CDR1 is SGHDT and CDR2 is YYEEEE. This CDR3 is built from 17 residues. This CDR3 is CASSYPDRGGMNTEAFF. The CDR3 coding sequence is TGTGCCAGCAGCTACCCAGACAGGGGGGGGATGAACACTGAAGCTTTCTTT.

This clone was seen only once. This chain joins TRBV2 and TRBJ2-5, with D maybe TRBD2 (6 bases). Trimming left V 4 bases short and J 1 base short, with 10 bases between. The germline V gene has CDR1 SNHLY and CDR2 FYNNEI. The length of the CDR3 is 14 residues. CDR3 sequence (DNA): TGTGCCAGCAGTGCTCAGGGACTCCAAGAGACCCAGTACTTC. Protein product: CASSAQGLQETQYF.

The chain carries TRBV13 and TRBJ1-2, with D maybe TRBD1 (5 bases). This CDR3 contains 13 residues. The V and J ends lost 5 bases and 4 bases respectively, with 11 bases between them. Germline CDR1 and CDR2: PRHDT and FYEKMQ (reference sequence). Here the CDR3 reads CASSEWGVYGYTF. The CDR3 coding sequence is TGTGCCAGCAGCGAGTGGGGGGTCTATGGCTACACCTTC.

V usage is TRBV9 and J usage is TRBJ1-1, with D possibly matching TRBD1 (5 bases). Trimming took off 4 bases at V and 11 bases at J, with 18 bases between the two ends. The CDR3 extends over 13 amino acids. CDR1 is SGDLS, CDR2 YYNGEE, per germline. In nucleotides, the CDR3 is TGTGCCAGCAGCCCCCGGGGGGTTAAGAAGGCTTTCTTT. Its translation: CASSPRGVKKAFF.